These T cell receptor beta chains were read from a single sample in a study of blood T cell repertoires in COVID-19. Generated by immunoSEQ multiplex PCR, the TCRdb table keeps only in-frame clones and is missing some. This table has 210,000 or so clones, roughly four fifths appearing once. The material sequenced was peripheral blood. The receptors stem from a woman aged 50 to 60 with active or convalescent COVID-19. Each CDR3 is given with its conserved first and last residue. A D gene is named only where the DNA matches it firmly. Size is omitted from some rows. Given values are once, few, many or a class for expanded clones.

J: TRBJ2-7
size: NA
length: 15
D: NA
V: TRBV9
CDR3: CASSVATGHTYEQYF
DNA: TGTGCCAGCAGCGTAGCTACAGGGCACACCTACGAGCAGTACTTC

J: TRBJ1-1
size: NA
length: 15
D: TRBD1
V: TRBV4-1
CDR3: CASSQPDRGLSEAFF
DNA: TGCGCCAGCAGCCAACCCGACAGGGGGCTTTCTGAGGCTTTCTTT

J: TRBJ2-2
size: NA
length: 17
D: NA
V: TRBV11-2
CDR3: CASSLIRGRTNTGELFF
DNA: TGTGCCAGCAGCTTAATCAGGGGCCGTACCAACACCGGGGAGCTGTTTTTT

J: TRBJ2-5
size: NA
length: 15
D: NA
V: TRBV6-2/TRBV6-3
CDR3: CASSYPDHLGETQYF
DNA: TGTGCCAGCAGTTACCCCGATCACCTCGGGGAGACCCAGTACTTC

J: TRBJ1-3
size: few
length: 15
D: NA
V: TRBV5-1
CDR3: CASSVGVQVGNTIYF
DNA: TGCGCCAGCAGCGTGGGGGTACAGGTTGGAAACACCATATATTTT

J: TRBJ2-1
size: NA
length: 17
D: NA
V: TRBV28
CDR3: CASSLWARGKKSDEQFF
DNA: TGTGCCAGCAGTTTATGGGCTAGGGGGAAAAAAAGCGATGAGCAGTTCTTC

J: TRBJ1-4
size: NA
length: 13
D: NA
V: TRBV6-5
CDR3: CASRTLRGEKLFF
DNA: TGTGCCAGCAGAACTCTCCGGGGGGAAAAACTGTTTTTT

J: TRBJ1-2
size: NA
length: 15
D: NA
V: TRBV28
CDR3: CASSPGQKSNYGYTF
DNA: TGTGCCAGCAGTCCCGGACAGAAAAGTAACTATGGCTACACCTTC

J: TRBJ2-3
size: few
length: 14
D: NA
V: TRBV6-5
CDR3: CASSRGASTDTQYF
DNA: TGTGCCAGCAGTCGCGGCGCAAGCACAGATACGCAGTATTTT

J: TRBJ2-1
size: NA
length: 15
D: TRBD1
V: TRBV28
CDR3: CASSSPGTGTNEQFF
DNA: TGTGCCAGCAGTTCTCCCGGGACAGGGACCAATGAGCAGTTCTTC

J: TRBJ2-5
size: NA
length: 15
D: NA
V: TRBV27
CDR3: CASSSTAQGMETQYF
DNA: TGTGCCAGCAGTAGCACCGCACAGGGTATGGAGACCCAGTACTTC

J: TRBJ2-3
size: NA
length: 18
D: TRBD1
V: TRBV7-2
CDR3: CASSLVGTGVFRTDTQYF
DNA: TGTGCCAGCAGCTTAGTCGGGACAGGGGTTTTCCGCACAGATACGCAGTATTTT

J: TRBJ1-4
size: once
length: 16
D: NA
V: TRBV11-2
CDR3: CASSTRPRQNREKLFF
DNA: TGTGCCAGCTCTACCAGACCCCGGCAAAACAGGGAAAAACTGTTTTTT

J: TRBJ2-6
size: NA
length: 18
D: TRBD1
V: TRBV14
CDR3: CASSSQGELPSGANVLTF
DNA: TGTGCCAGCAGTTCGCAGGGGGAATTGCCTTCTGGGGCCAACGTCCTGACTTTC

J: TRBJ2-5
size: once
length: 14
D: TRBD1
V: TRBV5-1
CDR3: CASSEGQPQETQYF
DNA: TGCGCCAGCAGTGAGGGACAGCCTCAAGAGACCCAGTACTTC

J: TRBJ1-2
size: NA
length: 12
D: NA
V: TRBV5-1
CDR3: CASTQGSYGYTF
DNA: TGCGCCAGCACCCAGGGTTCCTATGGCTACACCTTC

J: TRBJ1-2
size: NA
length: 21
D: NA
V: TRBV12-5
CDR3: CASGRPPANTHRVGRDYGYTF
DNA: TGTGCTAGTGGTCGCCCCCCCGCGAATACCCACAGGGTTGGAAGGGACTATGGCTACACCTTC

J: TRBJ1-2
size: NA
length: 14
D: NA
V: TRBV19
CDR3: CASMDGQLGYGYTF
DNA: TGTGCCAGTATGGATGGACAGCTTGGCTATGGCTACACCTTC

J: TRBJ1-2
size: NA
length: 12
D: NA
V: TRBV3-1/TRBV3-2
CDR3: CASSLQSYGYTF
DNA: TGTGCCAGCAGCCTACAATCCTATGGCTACACCTTC

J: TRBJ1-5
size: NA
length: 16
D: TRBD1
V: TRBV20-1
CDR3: CSASSRLTGGSQPQHF
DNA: TGCAGTGCTAGTTCGAGGCTGACAGGGGGCAGCCAGCCCCAGCATTTT

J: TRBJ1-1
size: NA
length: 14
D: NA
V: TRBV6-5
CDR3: CASDLWPMNTEAFF
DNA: TGTGCCAGTGATTTATGGCCAATGAACACTGAAGCTTTCTTT

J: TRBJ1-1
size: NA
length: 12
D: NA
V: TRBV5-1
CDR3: CASSSPNTEAFF
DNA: TGCGCCAGCAGCAGCCCGAACACTGAAGCTTTCTTT

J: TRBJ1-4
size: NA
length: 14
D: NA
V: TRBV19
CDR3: CASSGRGENEKLFF
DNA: TGTGCCAGTAGTGGCAGGGGAGAAAATGAAAAACTGTTTTTT

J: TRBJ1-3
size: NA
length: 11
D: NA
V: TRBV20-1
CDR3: CSAPQVGTIYF
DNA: TGCAGTGCTCCCCAGGTTGGCACCATATATTTT

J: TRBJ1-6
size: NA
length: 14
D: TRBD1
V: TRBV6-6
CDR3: CASSMDRGGSPLHF
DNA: TGTGCCAGCAGTATGGACAGGGGAGGTTCACCCCTCCACTTT

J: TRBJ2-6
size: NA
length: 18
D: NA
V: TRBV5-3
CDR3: CARLSYAPSSSGANVLTF
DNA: TGTGCCAGATTAAGTTACGCCCCCTCTAGCTCTGGGGCCAACGTCCTGACTTTC

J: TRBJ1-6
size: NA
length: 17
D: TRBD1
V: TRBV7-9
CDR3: CASSPYELTGGGSPLHF
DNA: TGTGCCAGCAGCCCTTACGAGCTGACAGGGGGCGGTTCACCCCTCCACTTT

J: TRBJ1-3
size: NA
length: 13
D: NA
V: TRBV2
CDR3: CASSELGQNTIYF
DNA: TGTGCCAGCAGTGAGCTTGGTCAGAACACCATATATTTT

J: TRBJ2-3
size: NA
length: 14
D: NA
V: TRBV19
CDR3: CASSGATGTDTQYF
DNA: TGTGCCAGTAGTGGGGCCACAGGCACAGATACGCAGTATTTT

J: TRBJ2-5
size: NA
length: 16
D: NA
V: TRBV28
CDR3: CASSTQLGLGTETQYF
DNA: TGTGCCAGCAGCACTCAACTAGGCTTGGGTACGGAGACCCAGTACTTC

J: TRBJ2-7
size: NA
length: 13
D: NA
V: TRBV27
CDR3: CASSLSGMDEQYF
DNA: TGTGCCAGCAGTTTATCCGGGATGGACGAGCAGTACTTC

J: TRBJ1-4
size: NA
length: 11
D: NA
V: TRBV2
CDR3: CASQGYEKLFF
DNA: TGTGCCAGCCAGGGGTACGAAAAACTGTTTTTT

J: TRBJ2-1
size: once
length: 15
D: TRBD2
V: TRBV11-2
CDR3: CASSIWTSGLNEQFF
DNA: TGTGCCAGCAGCATATGGACTAGCGGGCTGAATGAGCAGTTCTTC

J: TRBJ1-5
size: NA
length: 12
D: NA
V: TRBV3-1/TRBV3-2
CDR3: CASSQGAQPQHF
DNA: TGTGCCAGCAGCCAAGGGGCTCAGCCCCAGCATTTT

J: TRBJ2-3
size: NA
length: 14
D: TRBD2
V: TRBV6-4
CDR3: CASSDSGGTDTQYF
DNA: TGTGCCAGCAGTGACAGCGGGGGGACAGATACGCAGTATTTT

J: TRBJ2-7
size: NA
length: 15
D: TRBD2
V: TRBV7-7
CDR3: CASSPWAGGPPEQYF
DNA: TGTGCCAGCAGCCCTTGGGCGGGAGGGCCGCCCGAGCAGTACTTC

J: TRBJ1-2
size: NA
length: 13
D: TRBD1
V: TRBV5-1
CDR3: CASSEGTGRRYTF
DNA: TGCGCCAGCAGCGAGGGGACAGGGCGTCGCTACACCTTC

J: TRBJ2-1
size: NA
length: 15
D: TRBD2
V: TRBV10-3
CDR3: CAIRWGSGGNNEQFF
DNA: TGTGCCATCAGGTGGGGTAGCGGGGGGAACAATGAGCAGTTCTTC

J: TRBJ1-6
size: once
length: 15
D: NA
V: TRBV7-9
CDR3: CASSFTAGGSSPLHF
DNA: TGTGCCAGCAGCTTTACCGCGGGGGGTTCCTCACCCCTCCACTTT

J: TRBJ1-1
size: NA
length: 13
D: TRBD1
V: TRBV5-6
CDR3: CASSFEQGAFAFF
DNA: TGTGCCAGCAGCTTTGAACAGGGGGCGTTTGCTTTCTTT